A single sample gave rise to the 29 T cell receptor beta chains below, sequenced in a study of control samples from healthy donors and cancer patients. Repertoires were generated with immunoSEQ multiplex PCR, while TCRdb's copy carries only in-frame clones and drops some. The sample holds 100,000 to 150,000 clones, 80% to 90% seen once. The specimen sequenced was blood. Source of these receptors: a man aged 35 to 55 in good health.

This rearrangement joins TRBV7-9 to TRBJ2-1; D remains unclear. The ends were cut back, 5 bases at V and 8 bases at J, with 7 bases in the middle. Germline CDR1 SEHNR, CDR2 FQNEAQ (reference sequence). This CDR3 region has 11 residues. CDR3 nucleotide sequence: TGTGCCAGCAGCCTCTCTGATGAGCAGTTCTTC. It codes for CASSLSDEQFF. Combining the CDR3 with reference TRBV7-9 and TRBJ2-1 gives the whole variable domain DTGVSQNPRHKITKRGQNVTFRCDPISEHNRLYWYRQTLGQGPEFLTYFQNEAQLEKSRLLSDRFSAERPKGSFSTLEIQRTEQGDSAMYLCASSLSDEQFFGPGTRLTVL.

This chain's CDR3 is CASSPELGRGETQYF. DNA of the CDR3: TGTGCCAGCAGCCCCGAGTTAGGGAGGGGTGAGACCCAGTACTTC. The chain combines TRBV11-2 with TRBJ2-5, with 7 bases matching TRBD2. This CDR3 comprises 15 residues. Trimming cost V 5 bases and J 5 bases; bases outside gene matches: 11. The germline CDR1 and CDR2 sequences are SGHAT and FQNNGV.

The chain employs TRBV21-1 and TRBJ1-6. TRBV21-1 is a pseudogene segment. The CDR3 sequence is 15 residues long. The CDR3 DNA reads as TGTGCCAGCAGCCCCAAAGGGAAGGAGAATTCACCCCTCCACTTT. It translates to CASSPKGKENSPLHF.

This clone was observed a few times. This rearrangement joins TRBV19 to TRBJ2-2; D remains ambiguous. Trimming shortened V by 1 base and J by 0 bases, and 15 bases separated the two germline ends. From germline, CDR1 is LNHDA and CDR2 SQIVND (reference sequence). CDR3 size: 18 residues. In DNA, the CDR3 is TGTGCCAGTAGTATAGTCGGTTTTGGGTCCGCGAACACCGGGGAGCTGTTTTTT. Amino acids: CASSIVGFGSANTGELFF.

CDR3 residues: CASSSGGLAFGETQYF. CDR3 bases: TGTGCCAGCAGCAGCGGGGGTTTGGCGTTTGGAGAGACCCAGTACTTC. The V and J genes are TRBV9 and TRBJ2-5; TRBD2 matches 8 bases. CDR1 is SGDLS, CDR2 YYNGEE, per germline. This CDR3 comprises 16 residues. The V and J ends lost 4 bases and 4 bases, in that order; junction bases with no gene match: 12.

The V and J genes are TRBV7-9 and TRBJ1-5; no firm D call. The CDR3 is made up of 14 amino acids. The V end was cut by 1 base, the J end by 2 bases, with 6 bases between. Germline CDR1 is SEHNR and CDR2 is FQNEAQ (reference sequence). The CDR3 nucleotides are TGTGCCAGCAGCTTAGGGGCAGGCAATCAGCCCCAGCATTTT. This encodes CASSLGAGNQPQHF.

This clone appeared once. The gene calls are TRBV5-4 and TRBJ2-1; 16 bases align to TRBD2. This CDR3 region has 15 residues. Germline V gene sequence: CDR1 SGHNT, CDR2 YYREEE (reference sequence). The V gene end was trimmed by 4 bases and the J gene end by 9 bases; junction bases not matched to a gene: 4. CDR3: CASSPGLAGGPEQFF. In DNA, the CDR3 is TGTGCCAGCAGCCCGGGACTAGCGGGGGGGCCTGAGCAGTTCTTC.

CDR3 in amino acids: CASSLGRSSYEQYF. The CDR3 DNA is TGTGCCAGCAGCTTAGGCCGAAGCTCCTACGAGCAGTACTTC. V is TRBV7-9 and J is TRBJ2-7; D unclear. Germline V gives CDR1 SEHNR, CDR2 FQNEAQ (reference sequence). Trimming cost V 1 base and J 0 bases, with 7 bases left between them. This CDR3 spans 14 amino acids.

This chain links TRBV7-8 with TRBJ1-6; D is unclear. The CDR3 has 12 residues. The ends were cut back, 3 bases at V and 8 bases at J, with 5 bases in the middle. The germline V gene has CDR1 SGHVS and CDR2 FQNEAQ. The CDR3 nucleotides read TGTGCCAGCAGCTTTACCCATTCACCCCTCCACTTT. Translated: CASSFTHSPLHF.

This clone has a handful of counts. The rearrangement uses TRBV6-6 and TRBJ2-1, with 9 bases aligning to TRBD2. The CDR3 is 14 residues long. Germline CDR1 is MNHNY and CDR2 is SVGAGI (reference sequence). V trimming: 6 bases; J trimming: 6 bases; junction bases outside the gene matches: 6. CDR3 sequence (DNA): TGTGCCAGCAGGGAGCGGGGGGCCAGCAATGAGCAGTTCTTC. It encodes CASRERGASNEQFF.

This clone was observed once. The gene calls are TRBV24-1 and TRBJ2-1; no clear D gene. With 3 bases removed from V and 2 bases from J, the gap between germline ends came to 4 bases. Germline V lookup: CDR1 KGHDR, CDR2 SFDVKD. The CDR3 runs 13 residues. The DNA of the CDR3 is TGTGCCACCAGTGATAGAGCCTACAATGAGCAGTTCTTC. Its protein product is CATSDRAYNEQFF.

The chain is built from TRBV11-3 and TRBJ1-3; weak D call: TRBD1 (6 bases). Per germline, CDR1 SGHNT and CDR2 YENEEA. CDR3 length: 18 residues. V gave up 3 bases and J gave up 0 bases, with 18 bases separating them. The CDR3 protein is CASSFAGVGTSSGNTIYF. The DNA for the CDR3 is TGTGCCAGCAGCTTTGCGGGGGTCGGGACAAGCTCTGGAAACACCATATATTTT.

This chain uses TRBV19 with TRBJ1-1; D is possibly TRBD1 (5 bases). There are 16 residues in the CDR3. V shed 9 bases and J shed 3 bases, with 23 bases lying between them. Per germline, CDR1 LNHDA and CDR2 SQIVND (reference sequence). CDR3: CASHPPARLGHTEAFF. CDR3 DNA: TGTGCCAGCCATCCCCCCGCACGGCTGGGGCACACTGAAGCTTTCTTT. Based on the CDR3 plus reference TRBV19 and TRBJ1-1, the full variable domain is DGGITQSPKYLFRKEGQNVTLSCEQNLNHDAMYWYRQDPGQGLRLIYYSQIVNDFQKGDIAEGYSVSREKKESFPLTVTSAQKNPTAFYLCASHPPARLGHTEAFFGQGTRLTVV.

J is TRBJ1-5 and V is TRBV4-3, with D hard to call. The CDR3 length is 14 residues. The germline V gene encodes CDR1 LGHNA and CDR2 YSLEER. Trimming took off 0 bases at V and 4 bases at J, with 7 bases between the two ends. DNA of the CDR3: TGCGCCAGCAGCCAAGACAGGAGAAATCAGCCCCAGCATTTT. The encoded protein is CASSQDRRNQPQHF.

This clone was observed a handful of times. This chain uses TRBV18 with TRBJ2-2; D remains ambiguous. Germline V gene data show CDR1 as KGHSH and CDR2 as LQKENI. V was pared by 3 bases and J by 6 bases, with 14 bases between. The CDR3 is made up of 15 amino acids. Here the CDR3 reads CASSPNEHPAGELFF. CDR3 bases: TGTGCCAGCTCACCCAACGAACACCCAGCCGGGGAGCTGTTTTTT. The full variable domain, its missing parts supplied by reference TRBV18 and TRBJ2-2, is NAGVMQNPRHLVRRRGQEARLRCSPMKGHSHVYWYRQLPEEGLKFMVYLQKENIIDESGMPKERFSAEFPKEGPSILRIQQVVRGDSAAYFCASSPNEHPAGELFFGEGSRLTVL.

V and J are TRBV13 and TRBJ1-5; D unresolved. The CDR3 sequence is 14 residues long. Germline lookup yields CDR1 PRHDT and CDR2 FYEKMQ (reference sequence). V lost 0 bases, J lost 4 bases, and 7 bases lay in between. Here the CDR3 DNA reads TGTGCCAGCAGCTTAGGCCGTGGGAATCAGCCCCAGCATTTT. It encodes CASSLGRGNQPQHF. The entire variable domain, with the rest obtained from reference TRBV13 and TRBJ1-5, is as follows: AAGVIQSPRHLIKEKRETATLKCYPIPRHDTVYWYQQGPGQDPQFLISFYEKMQSDKGSIPDRFSAQQFSDYHSELNMSSLELGDSALYFCASSLGRGNQPQHFGDGTRLSIL.

This clone is a singleton in its sample. This chain links TRBV6-4 with TRBJ1-5; TRBD1 agrees at 7 bases. The CDR3 runs to 17 residues. Germline V gene data show CDR1 as MRHNA and CDR2 as SNTAGT. V shed 6 bases, J shed 6 bases, and the junction held 17 bases outside the gene matches. CDR3 sequence (DNA): TGTGCCAGCAGGGTCCCCCGGGACAGCAACTTTCTTCAGCCCCAGCATTTT. As protein: CASRVPRDSNFLQPQHF.

The rearrangement uses TRBV9 and TRBJ2-1; no clear D gene. The CDR3 covers 13 residues. The V end lost 2 bases, the J end lost 7 bases, and 10 bases lay between the germline ends. Germline V gene sequence: CDR1 SGDLS, CDR2 YYNGEE. CDR3 sequence reads: CASSVSWANEQFF. The CDR3 DNA reads as TGTGCCAGCAGCGTCTCGTGGGCTAATGAGCAGTTCTTC.

The rearrangement uses TRBV4-2 and TRBJ2-1, with no clear D. The germline V and J ends were trimmed by 3 bases and 4 bases, with 4 bases remaining between them. The CDR3 extends over 12 amino acids. Germline lookup yields CDR1 LGHNA and CDR2 YNFKEQ. The CDR3 DNA sequence: TGTGCCAGCAGCCAGGCGTACAATGAGCAGTTCTTC. Residues: CASSQAYNEQFF.

The CDR3 sequence: CASSYGQPSGNTIYF. DNA of the CDR3: TGTGCCAGCAGTTACGGACAGCCCTCTGGAAACACCATATATTTT. The chain has TRBV6-6 and TRBJ1-3; a weak D match, TRBD1 (6 bases). There are 15 residues in the CDR3. In germline, CDR1 is MNHNY, CDR2 SVGAGI (reference sequence). Trimming left V 2 bases short and J 0 bases short, with 8 bases between.

The table lists this clone with many counts. This chain connects TRBV7-2 to TRBJ1-6; D perhaps matches TRBD1 (5 bases). The CDR3 loop spans 16 amino acids. V gave up 3 bases and J gave up 6 bases, with 15 bases separating them. Germline CDR1 SGHTA, CDR2 FQGNSA. The CDR3 nucleotides are TGTGCCAGCAGCTTTTTCAGGGCAGACCTTAATTCACCCCTCCACTTT. Its translation: CASSFFRADLNSPLHF.

This chain links TRBV24-1 with TRBJ2-3; 16 bases line up with TRBD2. This CDR3 is built from 20 residues. J was trimmed by 5 bases and V by 5 bases; bases with no gene match: 15. Germline V lookup: CDR1 KGHDR, CDR2 SFDVKD. CDR3 coding DNA: TGTGCCACCAGTGTCCCCTCCCCGGGACTAGCGGGGGGGCCGGAAGATACGCAGTATTTT. Protein sequence: CATSVPSPGLAGGPEDTQYF.

This clone was observed a single time. The chain couples TRBV7-2 to TRBJ2-5; D might be TRBD1 or TRBD2, each matching 5 bases. Germline CDR1 reads SGHTA; CDR2 reads FQGNSA. The CDR3 is 14 residues long. Trimming removed 4 bases at V and 5 bases at J, with 14 bases between. The CDR3 here is CASSWGSLGETQYF. CDR3 nucleotide sequence: TGTGCCAGCAGCTGGGGGAGTCTCGGCGAGACCCAGTACTTC.

J is TRBJ1-2 and V is TRBV7-6, with 9 bases fitting TRBD1. This CDR3 comprises 13 residues. V trimming: 5 bases; J trimming: 6 bases; junction bases outside the gene matches: 4. Germline loops: CDR1 SGHVS, CDR2 FNYEAQ. The CDR3 region is CASSIGTGNGYTF. CDR3 DNA sequence: TGTGCCAGCAGCATCGGGACAGGGAATGGCTACACCTTC.

This chain uses TRBV6-4 with TRBJ2-3; possible D gene TRBD2, 6 bases. The CDR3 is 13 residues long. Germline V CDR1 and CDR2: MRHNA, SNTAGT. Between the trimmed V and J ends, which lost 4 bases and 1 base, there was a span of 6 bases. The CDR3 DNA follows: TGTGCCAGCAGTGCTAGCGGCACAGATACGCAGTATTTT. It specifies CASSASGTDTQYF.

The genes are TRBV15 and TRBJ1-2; D remains ambiguous. The germline V and J ends were trimmed by 6 bases and 8 bases, with 16 bases remaining between them. This CDR3 has 13 residues. CDR1 and CDR2 (germline): LNHNV, YYDKDF (reference sequence). The CDR3 protein is CATSGQTARGYTF. In nucleotides, the CDR3 is TGTGCCACCAGTGGCCAGACGGCTCGCGGCTACACCTTC.

This chain connects TRBV5-8 to TRBJ2-2; D remains ambiguous. Germline V gene data show CDR1 as SGHTS and CDR2 as YDEGEE. Trimming shortened V by 3 bases and J by 1 base, and 7 bases separated the two germline ends. The CDR3 totals 14 residues. CDR3 in DNA: TGTGCCAGCAGCTCTTACTTGAACACCGGGGAGCTGTTTTTT. Encoded protein: CASSSYLNTGELFF.

V gene TRBV28 combines with J gene TRBJ1-1, with D perhaps TRBD1 (6 bases). The length of the CDR3 is 16 residues. CDR1 and CDR2 from the germline V gene are MDHEN and SYDVKM. Trimming cost V 2 bases and J 7 bases, with 20 bases left between them. The CDR3 is CASSLTGSGVFGEAFF. The CDR3 DNA is TGTGCCAGCAGTTTAACTGGGTCAGGGGTTTTTGGTGAAGCTTTCTTT.

The chain recombines TRBV11-2 with TRBJ2-3; D may be TRBD1 or TRBD2 (5 bases each). Trimming removed 1 base at V and 3 bases at J, with 14 bases between. The germline CDR1 and CDR2 sequences are SGHAT and FQNNGV. The CDR3 extends over 16 amino acids. CDR3 DNA: TGTGCCAGCAGCTTAGTGAGGGGCGCCCGAACAGATACGCAGTATTTT. Its translation: CASSLVRGARTDTQYF.